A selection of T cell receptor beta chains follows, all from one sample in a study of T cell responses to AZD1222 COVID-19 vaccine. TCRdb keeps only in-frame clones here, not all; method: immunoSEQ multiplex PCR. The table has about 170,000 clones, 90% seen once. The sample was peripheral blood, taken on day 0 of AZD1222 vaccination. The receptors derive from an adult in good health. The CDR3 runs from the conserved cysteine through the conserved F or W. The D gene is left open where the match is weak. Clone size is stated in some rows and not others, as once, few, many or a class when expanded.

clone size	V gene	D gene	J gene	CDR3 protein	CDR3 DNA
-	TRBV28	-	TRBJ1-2	CASSLSGVGGGYTF	TGTGCCAGCAGTTTATCGGGTGTCGGGGGTGGCTACACCTTC
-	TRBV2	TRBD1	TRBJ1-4	CASSRTGLVKLFF	TGTGCCAGCAGCCGGACAGGGTTGGTAAAACTGTTTTTT
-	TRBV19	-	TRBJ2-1	CASSPTTGNNEQFF	TGTGCCAGTAGCCCGACTACAGGGAACAATGAGCAGTTCTTC
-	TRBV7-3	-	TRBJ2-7	CASSPGAGSSYEQYF	TGTGCCAGCAGCCCCGGCGCGGGGAGCTCCTACGAGCAGTACTTC
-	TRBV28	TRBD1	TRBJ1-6	CASSPPPGQKNSPLHF	TGTGCCAGCAGCCCACCTCCGGGACAGAAGAATTCACCCCTCCACTTT
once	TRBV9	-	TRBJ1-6	CASSVAINSPLHF	TGTGCCAGCAGCGTAGCAATAAATTCACCCCTCCACTTT
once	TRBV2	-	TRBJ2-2	CASSVADRNTGELFF	TGTGCCAGCAGTGTTGCGGACAGGAACACCGGGGAGCTGTTTTTT
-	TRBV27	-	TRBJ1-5	CASRQHNQPQHF	TGTGCCAGCAGACAGCACAATCAGCCCCAGCATTTT
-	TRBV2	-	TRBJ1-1	CAMGRTEAFF	TGTGCCATGGGGAGGACTGAAGCTTTCTTT
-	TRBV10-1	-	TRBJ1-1	CASSDSVGRTEAFF	TGCGCCAGCAGTGACTCGGTCGGACGCACTGAAGCTTTCTTT
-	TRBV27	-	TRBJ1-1	CASSPRRPYTEAFF	TGTGCCAGCAGCCCAAGACGGCCCTACACTGAAGCTTTCTTT
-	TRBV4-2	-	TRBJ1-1	CASSQDPTGEAFF	TGTGCCAGCAGCCAAGATCCCACAGGGGAAGCTTTCTTT
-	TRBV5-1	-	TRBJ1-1	CASSLRTLNTEAFF	TGCGCCAGCAGCCTGAGGACCCTGAACACTGAAGCTTTCTTT
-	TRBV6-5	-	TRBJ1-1	CASRLDNRQGTEAFF	TGTGCCAGCAGGCTGGACAACCGCCAAGGCACTGAAGCTTTCTTT
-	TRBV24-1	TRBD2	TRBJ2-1	CATSGGGGAWEQFF	TGTGCCACCTCCGGCGGCGGGGGGGCCTGGGAGCAGTTCTTC
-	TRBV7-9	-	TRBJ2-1	CASSSSVGTSPYNEQFF	TGTGCCAGCAGCTCCTCGGTGGGGACCAGCCCGTACAATGAGCAGTTCTTC
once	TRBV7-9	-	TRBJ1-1	CASSLAANTEAFF	TGTGCCAGCAGCTTAGCAGCGAACACTGAAGCTTTCTTT
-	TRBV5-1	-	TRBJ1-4	CASSSQGGGANEKLFF	TGCGCCAGCAGCTCACAGGGCGGGGGGGCCAATGAAAAACTGTTTTTT
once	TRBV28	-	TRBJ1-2	CASSRAGYGYTF	TGTGCCAGCAGTCGGGCGGGCTATGGCTACACCTTC
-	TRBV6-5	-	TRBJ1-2	CASNLYGFDSYGYTF	TGTGCCAGCAATTTATACGGTTTCGACAGCTATGGCTACACCTTC
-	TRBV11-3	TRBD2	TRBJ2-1	CASSSHWRGDEQFF	TGTGCCAGCAGCTCCCACTGGCGGGGGGATGAGCAGTTCTTC
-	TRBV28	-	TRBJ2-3	CASSSPPASTDTQYF	TGTGCCAGCAGTTCCCCCCCGGCGAGCACAGATACGCAGTATTTT
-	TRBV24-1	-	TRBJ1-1	CATQSSSAEAFF	TGTGCCACTCAGAGTAGCTCCGCGGAAGCTTTCTTT
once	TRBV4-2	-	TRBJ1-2	CASSQEAEGASYGYTF	TGTGCCAGCAGCCAAGAGGCAGAGGGCGCATCTTATGGCTACACCTTC
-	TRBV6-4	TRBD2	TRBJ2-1	CARGTSGGNEQFF	TGTGCCAGAGGGACTAGCGGGGGCAATGAGCAGTTCTTC
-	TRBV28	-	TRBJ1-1	CASRPALNTEAFF	TGTGCCAGCAGGCCAGCACTGAACACTGAAGCTTTCTTT
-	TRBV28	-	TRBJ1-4	CASSLQGAAPEGEKLFF	TGTGCCAGCAGTTTACAAGGTGCGGCCCCGGAGGGTGAAAAACTGTTTTTT
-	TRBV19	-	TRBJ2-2	CASSIETARTGELFF	TGTGCCAGTAGTATTGAGACAGCACGAACCGGGGAGCTGTTTTTT
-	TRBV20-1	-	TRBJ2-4	CSASGGASNIQYF	TGCAGTGCTAGTGGGGGGGCCTCAAACATTCAGTACTTC
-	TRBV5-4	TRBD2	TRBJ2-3	CASSLSNLAGALTDTQYF	TGTGCCAGCAGCTTGTCCAATTTAGCGGGGGCCCTTACAGATACGCAGTATTTT
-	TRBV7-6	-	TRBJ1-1	CASSFNGRTEAFF	TGTGCCAGCAGCTTTAACGGTAGGACTGAAGCTTTCTTT
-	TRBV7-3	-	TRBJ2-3	CASAPSITDTQYF	TGTGCCAGCGCACCGTCTATTACAGATACGCAGTATTTT
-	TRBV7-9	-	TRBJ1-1	CASSLVGGGMNTEAFF	TGTGCCAGCAGCTTAGTGGGGGGAGGCATGAACACTGAAGCTTTCTTT
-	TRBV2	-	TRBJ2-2	CASSEKAPGELFF	TGTGCCAGCAGTGAAAAGGCTCCCGGGGAGCTGTTTTTT
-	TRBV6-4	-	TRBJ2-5	CASSVVASAQETQYF	TGTGCCAGCAGTGTAGTAGCGAGTGCCCAAGAGACCCAGTACTTC
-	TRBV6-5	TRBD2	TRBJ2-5	CASRGPPGGTQYF	TGTGCCAGCAGGGGACCACCGGGAGGGACCCAGTACTTC
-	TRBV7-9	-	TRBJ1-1	CASSLDMNTEAFF	TGTGCCAGCAGCCTTGACATGAACACTGAAGCTTTCTTT
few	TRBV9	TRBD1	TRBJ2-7	CASSAEEQGFYEQYF	TGTGCCAGCAGCGCGGAGGAACAGGGGTTCTACGAGCAGTACTTC
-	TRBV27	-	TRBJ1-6	CASSQMPGHLNSPLHF	TGTGCCAGCAGTCAGATGCCGGGACACCTTAATTCACCCCTCCACTTT
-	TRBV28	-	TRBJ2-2	CASSFWSGELFF	TGTGCCAGCAGTTTTTGGTCCGGGGAGCTGTTTTTT
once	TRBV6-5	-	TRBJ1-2	CASSYSSRGTPRGYTF	TGTGCCAGCAGTTACTCGAGCCGGGGGACCCCTCGGGGCTACACCTTC
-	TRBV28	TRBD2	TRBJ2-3	CASSSGLAGESDTQYF	TGTGCCAGCAGTTCCGGACTAGCGGGGGAGTCAGATACGCAGTATTTT
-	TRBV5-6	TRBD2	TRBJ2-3	CASSPLGGSTDTQYF	TGTGCCAGCAGCCCCCTGGGGGGGAGCACAGATACGCAGTATTTT
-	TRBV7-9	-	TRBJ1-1	CASSSQTDTEAFF	TGTGCCAGCAGCTCACAGACCGACACTGAAGCTTTCTTT
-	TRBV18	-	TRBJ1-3	CASSPSGGAGNTIYF	TGTGCCAGCTCACCCTCAGGTGGAGCTGGAAACACCATATATTTT
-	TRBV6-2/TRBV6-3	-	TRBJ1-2	CASSSVIHGYTF	TGTGCCAGCAGTTCAGTGATTCATGGCTACACCTTC
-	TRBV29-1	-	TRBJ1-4	CSALGATNEKLFF	TGCAGCGCTTTAGGGGCAACTAATGAAAAACTGTTTTTT
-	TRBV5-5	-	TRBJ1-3	CASSLWTEGNTIYF	TGTGCCAGCAGCTTGTGGACAGAAGGAAACACCATATATTTT
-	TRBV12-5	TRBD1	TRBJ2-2	CASGLPPRQGRTGELFF	TGTGCTAGTGGTTTGCCTCCCCGACAGGGAAGAACCGGGGAGCTGTTTTTT
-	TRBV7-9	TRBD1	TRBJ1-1	CASSLDRATEAFF	TGTGCCAGCAGTCTAGACAGGGCCACTGAAGCTTTCTTT
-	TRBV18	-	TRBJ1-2	CASSPLEGSNYGYTF	TGTGCCAGCTCACCATTGGAGGGATCTAACTATGGCTACACCTTC
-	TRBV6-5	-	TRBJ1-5	CASSTDSNQPQHF	TGTGCCAGCAGTACAGACAGCAATCAGCCCCAGCATTTT
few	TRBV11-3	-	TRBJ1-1	CASSLVVTEAFF	TGTGCCAGCAGCTTAGTGGTCACTGAAGCTTTCTTT
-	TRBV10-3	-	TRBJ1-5	CAISGAGDQPQHF	TGTGCCATCAGTGGGGCAGGGGATCAGCCCCAGCATTTT
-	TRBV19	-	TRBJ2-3	CASSIPSISTDTQYF	TGTGCCAGTAGTATTCCCTCCATATCCACAGATACGCAGTATTTT